Sequencing of this T cell receptor beta chain was carried out in a study of blood T cell repertoires in COVID-19. Study-wide background: The samples span acute and convalescent COVID-19 from the United States, Italy and Spain. Sources were T cells, B-cell-depleted T cells, or PBMCs; the material itself was cDNA or gDNA.

Cohort placement rested on clinical history that participants reported themselves. Original methodology: The assay estimated nucleated cells by amplifying reference gene primers. Generated by immunoSEQ multiplex PCR, the TCRdb table keeps only in-frame clones and is missing some. For V, J and clone size, that table is used; D and trimming come from the DNA. The table lists fewer than 150,000 clones, under 90% of them singletons. This clone was recorded once. The CDR3 is 14 amino acids. The germline V and J ends were trimmed by 0 bases and 6 bases, with 11 bases remaining between them. The germline V gene has CDR1 LGHNA and CDR2 YSLEER.

The TCR was taken from a man aged 50 or older in a cohort exposed to, infected with or recovered from COVID-19 (not recorded which). Input material: PBMCs or T cells enriched from blood (not recorded which). The genes are TRBV4-3 and TRBJ1-1, with D maybe TRBD1 (6 bases). Here the CDR3 reads CASSQDVTGPEAFF. The CDR3 nucleotides are TGCGCCAGCAGCCAAGATGTGACAGGCCCTGAAGCTTTCTTT.